The 19 T cell receptor beta chains below were found in one sample sequenced in a study of cytomegalovirus exposure and HLA in healthy donors. The PCR employed 60 Vbeta primers together with 13 Jbeta primers. Sequenced by immunoSEQ multiplex PCR; TCRdb stores in-frame clones only, minus some. The table lists about 200,000 clones, 60% to 80% of them singletons, with less than 2% in the top ten. The material sequenced was PBMCs. The receptor set was obtained from a male donor in good health and CMV-seronegative.

This sequence joins TRBV5-1 and TRBJ1-1; TRBD1 matches at 7 bases. This CDR3 region has 14 residues. V lost 6 bases, J lost 3 bases, and 8 bases stayed unmatched. Germline values: CDR1 SGHRS, CDR2 YFSETQ. CDR3 nucleotides: TGCGCCAGCACACCCAACAGGGGCGACACTGAAGCTTTCTTT. Encoded protein: CASTPNRGDTEAFF. The full variable domain, completed using reference TRBV5-1 and TRBJ1-1, is KAGVTQTPRYLIKTRGQQVTLSCSPISGHRSVSWYQQTPGQGLQFLFEYFSETQRNKGNFPGRFSGRQFSNSRSEMNVSTLELGDSALYLCASTPNRGDTEAFFGQGTRLTVV.

This clone was counted once. This rearrangement joins TRBV5-1 to TRBJ2-1; 13 bases agree with TRBD2. Germline loops: CDR1 SGHRS, CDR2 YFSETQ. The junction had 10 bases not matched to a gene; V was cut back by 0 bases and J by 1 base. This CDR3 spans 20 amino acids. CDR3 sequence: CASSLGWTSGSSNSYNEQFF. In DNA form, the CDR3 reads TGCGCCAGCAGCTTGGGGTGGACTAGCGGGAGCTCGAATTCCTACAATGAGCAGTTCTTC. The whole variable domain, remainder taken from reference TRBV5-1 and TRBJ2-1, is KAGVTQTPRYLIKTRGQQVTLSCSPISGHRSVSWYQQTPGQGLQFLFEYFSETQRNKGNFPGRFSGRQFSNSRSEMNVSTLELGDSALYLCASSLGWTSGSSNSYNEQFFGPGTRLTVL.

The chain recombines TRBV6-1 with TRBJ1-1; the D is unclear. Germline loops: CDR1 MNHNS, CDR2 SASEGT. The CDR3 consists of 13 residues. With 5 bases removed from V and 0 bases from J, the gap between germline ends came to 7 bases. CDR3 sequence (DNA): TGTGCCAGCAGTACCAGTTTGAACACTGAAGCTTTCTTT. It encodes CASSTSLNTEAFF.

The genes are TRBV28 and TRBJ1-1, with D tentatively TRBD1 (5 bases). The germline gives CDR1 MDHEN, CDR2 SYDVKM. The CDR3 spans 15 residues. V was pared by 8 bases and J by 5 bases, with 21 bases between. Here the CDR3 DNA reads TGTGCCAGCCTCCCACCCGGGGCAGGAGGGACTGAAGCTTTCTTT. It is translated as CASLPPGAGGTEAFF.

The CDR3 DNA reads TGCGCCAGCAGCCAAGAAGGACTAGCGGAGCGAGAGACCCAGTACTTC. Its protein product is CASSQEGLAERETQYF. This chain connects TRBV4-1 to TRBJ2-5; 10 nucleotides match TRBD2. The V gene's germline CDR1 is MGHRA and CDR2 YSYEKL. V lost 0 bases and J lost 4; bases outside the gene matches: 5. The length of the CDR3 is 16 residues.

The genes are TRBV6-5 and TRBJ2-7; possible D gene TRBD1, 5 bases. Germline-derived CDR1 and CDR2 are MNHEY and SVGAGI. The CDR3 contains 15 residues. Trimming left V 5 bases short and J 4 bases short, with 18 bases between. CDR3 in DNA: TGTGCCAGCAGTCGACCCGTGGGGCTGATTTACGAGCAGTACTTC. It encodes CASSRPVGLIYEQYF.

This clone has only one observation. The chain has TRBV5-1 and TRBJ1-2; no clear D gene. This CDR3 contains 15 residues. Germline CDR1 reads SGHRS; CDR2 reads YFSETQ. The V end was cut by 0 bases, the J end by 3 bases, with 12 bases between. CDR3 sequence: CASSLAPGEYYGYTF. The CDR3, as DNA: TGCGCCAGCAGCTTGGCCCCGGGAGAGTACTATGGCTACACCTTC.

The V call is TRBV15, the J call TRBJ2-7; 7 bases map to TRBD1. Germline trimming cut 0 bases from V and 1 base from J; bases unmatched to any gene: 9. Germline V CDR1 and CDR2: LNHNV, YYDKDF (reference sequence). The CDR3 length is 17 residues. In nucleotides, the CDR3 is TGTGCCACCAGCAGAGATTATGAGAAGGGGGCGTCCTACGAGCAGTACTTC. Translation: CATSRDYEKGASYEQYF.

This clone was picked up one time. The J gene is TRBJ2-4, the V gene TRBV30; 8 bases are shared with TRBD1. Germline loops: CDR1 GTSNPN, CDR2 SVGIG (reference sequence). The ends lost 3 bases at V and 1 base at J; junction bases unmatched: 2. The CDR3 has 14 amino acids. The CDR3 nucleotides are TGTGCCTGGAGGAGACAGGGGGCCAAAAACATTCAGTACTTC. It codes for CAWRRQGAKNIQYF.

This clone has just one count. This CDR3 is CASSLSREAGNTIYF. In DNA, the CDR3 is TGCGCCAGCAGCTTGTCAAGGGAGGCTGGAAACACCATATATTTT. The chain uses TRBV5-1 and TRBJ1-3; D remains ambiguous. V was shortened by 1 base and J by 2 bases, with 10 bases between the two germline ends. There are 15 residues in the CDR3. Germline V lookup: CDR1 SGHRS, CDR2 YFSETQ.

The chain links TRBV14 to TRBJ2-1; D is perhaps TRBD1 (5 bases). The V and J ends lost 4 bases and 2 bases respectively, with 12 bases between them. The CDR3 contains 15 residues. The germline V gene encodes CDR1 SGHDN and CDR2 FVKESK. The DNA for the CDR3 is TGTGCCAGCAGCCGAGCTACAGGAACCTACAATGAGCAGTTCTTC. Its translation is CASSRATGTYNEQFF.

The V and J genes are TRBV7-2 and TRBJ2-3; 10 nucleotides agree with TRBD2. V shed 0 bases and J 6 bases; nucleotides not matched to a gene: 9. The CDR3 spans 17 residues. Germline V gene sequence: CDR1 SGHTA, CDR2 FQGNSA. The CDR3 DNA sequence: TGTGCCAGCAGCTTAGCTTGGGGAGCGGGAGGGTTCGATACGCAGTATTTT. Encoded protein: CASSLAWGAGGFDTQYF.

CDR3: CASRQTGATNEKLFF. The CDR3 DNA reads TGTGCCAGCAGGCAGACAGGGGCAACTAATGAAAAACTGTTTTTT. The gene calls are TRBV6-5 and TRBJ1-4; TRBD1 aligns across 8 bases. Germline V gene sequence: CDR1 MNHEY, CDR2 SVGAGI. The length of the CDR3 is 15 residues. With V trimmed by 6 bases and J by 0 bases, 3 bases remained unmatched.

This clone was counted once. The V call is TRBV7-8, the J call TRBJ1-2; possibly TRBD1 for D (5 bases). CDR1 and CDR2 from the germline V gene are SGHVS and FQNEAQ. Trimming shortened V by 1 base and J by 4 bases, and 16 bases separated the two germline ends. The CDR3 sequence is 16 residues long. The CDR3 sequence is CASSLVVLGRGYGYTF. The CDR3, as DNA: TGTGCCAGCAGCTTAGTAGTTCTGGGGCGCGGCTATGGCTACACCTTC.

This chain joins TRBV15 and TRBJ2-1; 11 bases align to TRBD2. CDR1 is LNHNV and CDR2 is YYDKDF in the germline V gene (reference sequence). This CDR3 contains 15 residues. V was pared by 1 base and J by 7 bases, with 3 bases of the junction left unmatched. CDR3 nucleotides: TGTGCCACCAGCAGAGCTAGCGGGGGGCGGAATGAGCAGTTCTTC. This codes for CATSRASGGRNEQFF. Using reference TRBV15 and TRBJ2-1 for the parts outside the CDR3, the full variable domain is DAMVIQNPRYQVTQFGKPVTLSCSQTLNHNVMYWYQQKSSQAPKLLFHYYDKDFNNEADTPDNFQSRRPNTSFCFLDIRSPGLGDTAMYLCATSRASGGRNEQFFGPGTRLTVL.

The CDR3 coding sequence is TGTGCCAGCAGCCCAACGGGAGGCTACGAGCAGTACTTC. Translation: CASSPTGGYEQYF. The chain employs TRBV7-2 and TRBJ2-7; 7 nucleotides align to TRBD2. The junction had 4 bases not matched to a gene; V was cut back by 5 bases and J by 3 bases. CDR3 length: 13 residues. Germline CDR1 SGHTA, CDR2 FQGNSA.

The chain's CDR3 is CASSPDGSLEQYF. The CDR3 bases are TGTGCCAGCTCACCAGACGGTAGCCTCGAGCAGTACTTC. The chain uses TRBV18 and TRBJ2-7; no definite D call. With 2 bases removed from V and 6 bases from J, the gap between germline ends came to 11 bases. CDR3 size: 13 residues. Germline-derived CDR1 and CDR2 are KGHSH and LQKENI.

This chain links TRBV5-4 with TRBJ2-7; weak D call: TRBD1 (5 bases). The CDR3 has 15 amino acids. The ends were cut back, 1 base at V and 0 bases at J, with 11 bases in the middle. CDR1 SGHNT and CDR2 YYREEE come from the germline V gene (reference sequence). The CDR3 here is CASSLRTSFSYEQYF. The CDR3, as DNA: TGTGCCAGCAGCTTGAGGACATCCTTCTCCTACGAGCAGTACTTC.

The count of this clone is one. The rearrangement uses TRBV19 and TRBJ1-5; 7 bases agree with TRBD1. Germline CDR1 LNHDA, CDR2 SQIVND (reference sequence). V shed 5 bases and J 3 bases; nucleotides not matched to a gene: 1. The CDR3 extends over 13 amino acids. The CDR3 region is CASSDRANQPQHF. CDR3 DNA: TGTGCCAGTAGTGACAGGGCCAATCAGCCCCAGCATTTT. Based on the CDR3 plus reference TRBV19 and TRBJ1-5, the full variable domain is DGGITQSPKYLFRKEGQNVTLSCEQNLNHDAMYWYRQDPGQGLRLIYYSQIVNDFQKGDIAEGYSVSREKKESFPLTVTSAQKNPTAFYLCASSDRANQPQHFGDGTRLSIL.